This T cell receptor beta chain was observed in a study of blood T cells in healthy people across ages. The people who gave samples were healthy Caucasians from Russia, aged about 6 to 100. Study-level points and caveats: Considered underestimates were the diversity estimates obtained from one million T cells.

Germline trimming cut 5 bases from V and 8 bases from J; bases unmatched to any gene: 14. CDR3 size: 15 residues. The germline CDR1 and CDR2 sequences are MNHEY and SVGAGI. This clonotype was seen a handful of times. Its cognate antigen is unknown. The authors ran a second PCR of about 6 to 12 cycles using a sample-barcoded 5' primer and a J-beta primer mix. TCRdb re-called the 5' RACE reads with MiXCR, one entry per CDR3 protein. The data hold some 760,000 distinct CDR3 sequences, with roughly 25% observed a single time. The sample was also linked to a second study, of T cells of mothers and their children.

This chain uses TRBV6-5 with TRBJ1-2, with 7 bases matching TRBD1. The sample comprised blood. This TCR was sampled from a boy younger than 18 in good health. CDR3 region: CASSPDRVGVGGYTF. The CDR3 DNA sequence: TGTGCCAGCAGTCCCGACAGGGTGGGGGTAGGGGGCTACACCTTC.